This T cell receptor beta chain was recorded in a study of blood T cell repertoires in COVID-19 (dated by TCRdb to the early 2020s). About the study as a whole: Samples covering the acute and convalescent phases of COVID-19 were provided by collaborators in the United States, Italy and Spain. The material from the prospective study consisted of cDNA or gDNA derived from T cells, B-cell-depleted T cells, or PBMCs. Subjects who had been exposed to COVID-19, were actively infected with it, or had recovered from it provided the deeply sampled blood TCRbeta repertoires that made up the dataset. The repertoires were made available in a free public database intended to serve as a resource for research on the immune response to SARS-CoV-2. Samples were obtained from the ongoing ImmuneRACE study (first 160 participants) and from some 1,200 subjects provided by 6 global collaborators. The sample metadata nearly always contained a de-identified subject ID, COVID-19 status, age in years and sex. Where available, HLA class I and class II types were taken from metadata supplied by the sample provider and were not determined by assay-based typing.

The germline V gene yields SGHTA for CDR1 and FQGNSA for CDR2. V and J are truncated by 1 base and 2 bases respectively, leaving an intervening sequence of 9 bases. Including the terminal cysteine and phenylalanine, the CDR3 comprises 14 residues. Of all the DNA, just the CDR3 is kept, 42 bases in frame from base 1. Participants in the prospective study were aged roughly 18 to 89 years, lived in some 24 United States geographic areas, and enrolled through a virtual design. Cohort assignment in the prospective study relied on participant-reported clinical history from a screening survey and a study questionnaire. Recovered participants in ImmuneRACE Cohort 3 were defined as having two consecutive negative NP/OP PCR tests, clearance from a healthcare professional, or resolution of symptoms. Each participant in the prospective study had whole blood, serum and a nasopharyngeal or oropharyngeal swab collected by mobile phlebotomists. Participants in the prospective study had the option to provide additional blood draws and questionnaires over a roughly two-month period. Prospective study blood samples were shipped either frozen or at room temperature before DNA extraction.

TCRbeta CDR3 regions were amplified from genomic DNA by means of the immunoSEQ Assay, a bias-controlled multiplex PCR. The authors' pipeline ran thus. Within the assay, amplification of reference gene primers was used to estimate how many nucleated cells each sample contained. To quantify the absolute abundance of each unique TCRbeta CDR3 rearrangement, sequence reads were collapsed and filtered. For each sample, productive Simpson clonality was calculated by taking the square root of Simpson's diversity index across productive rearrangements. The source is immuneACCESS, and TCRdb retained only in-frame sequences with V and J called. Part of the clones is not carried over; for the studies checked, unresolved V genes explain less than half of this, and the remainder is unexplained. D and trimming come from the DNA, and the V and J calls and clone size come from that table. In this sample the table shows a few hundred thousand clones, about nine tenths of which occur a single time. Jointly, the top ten make up about 10% of the sample.

What the authors observed across the whole study: Clinical and demographic metadata were provided uncurated, with the amount varying by source and participant.

Note on this clone: The target of this receptor is not known. Per-nucleotide qualities are absent, and no much larger clonotype sits a single base away. The sample carries other DNA sequences with the same CDR3.

The source of this sequence is a woman between 18 and 29 years old who had recovered from COVID-19. The chain is made from TRBV7-2 and TRBJ2-7, with a weak D call of TRBD1 (6 bases match). The sample taken for sequencing was PBMCs or T cells enriched from blood (not recorded which). The CDR3 here reads CASSLGQGTYEQYF. The DNA is TGTGCCAGCAGCTTAGGTCAGGGGACCTACGAGCAGTACTTC.